The 13 T cell receptor beta chains presented below share a single source sample, sequenced in a study of T cell responses to AZD1222 COVID-19 vaccine. The data were produced by immunoSEQ multiplex PCR, yet TCRdb's version contains in-frame clones alone and is incomplete. The repertoire holds some 60,000 clones, approximately 80% seen once, with over 3% in the top ten. Here the sequenced sample was peripheral blood, taken 28 days after the second AZD1222 dose. The receptors derive from an adult who received the AZD1222 COVID-19 vaccine.

The V call is TRBV5-1, the J call TRBJ1-4, with D uncertain. Trimming removed 0 bases at V and 0 bases at J, with 3 bases between. The length of the CDR3 is 14 residues. The germline CDR1 and CDR2 sequences are SGHRS and YFSETQ. CDR3 sequence: CASSLDSTNEKLFF. DNA for the CDR3: TGCGCCAGCAGCTTGGACTCAACTAATGAAAAACTGTTTTTT.

V usage is TRBV14 and J usage is TRBJ2-1; 8 nucleotides match TRBD1. The CDR3 covers 13 residues. The V and J ends lost 4 bases and 9 bases, in that order; junction bases with no gene match: 5. Looked up from germline, CDR1 is SGHDN and CDR2 is FVKESK. CDR3: CASSPQGAGEQFF. The CDR3 bases are TGTGCCAGCAGCCCTCAGGGGGCGGGTGAGCAGTTCTTC.

The chain links TRBV5-1 to TRBJ2-3; D unclear. This CDR3 spans 14 amino acids. V was pared by 5 bases and J by 0 bases, with 10 bases between. Germline CDR1 SGHRS, CDR2 YFSETQ. The chain's CDR3 is CASRGDISTDTQYF. The CDR3 coding sequence is TGCGCCAGCAGGGGCGATATTAGCACAGATACGCAGTATTTT.

The J gene is TRBJ1-5, the V gene TRBV19; D might be TRBD1 (5 bases). V was cut by 1 base and J by 2 bases, with 6 bases left in between. CDR3 length: 14 amino acids. In germline, CDR1 is LNHDA, CDR2 SQIVND (reference sequence). For the CDR3, the DNA is TGTGCCAGTAGTATAGTAGGGGGCAATCAGCCCCAGCATTTT. Its protein product is CASSIVGGNQPQHF. Full variable domain (outside the CDR3, taken from reference TRBV19 and TRBJ1-5): DGGITQSPKYLFRKEGQNVTLSCEQNLNHDAMYWYRQDPGQGLRLIYYSQIVNDFQKGDIAEGYSVSREKKESFPLTVTSAQKNPTAFYLCASSIVGGNQPQHFGDGTRLSIL.

The chain links TRBV28 to TRBJ2-7, with TRBD1 as a possible D gene (6 bases). V was shortened by 5 bases and J by 12 bases, with 14 bases between the two germline ends. The CDR3 has 11 amino acids. Germline CDR1 and CDR2: MDHEN and SYDVKM. Here the CDR3 DNA reads TGTGCCAGCAGTCCCGGGACATTGCTGTACTTC. This encodes CASSPGTLLYF.

This rearrangement joins TRBV6-1 to TRBJ2-7; TRBD2 might be the D (5 bases). CDR1 MNHNS and CDR2 SASEGT come from the germline V gene. The V and J ends lost 1 base and 2 bases respectively, with 12 bases between them. The CDR3 is 15 amino acids. CDR3 residues: CASSEGGLNAYEQYF. The CDR3 region has the DNA TGTGCCAGCAGTGAAGGAGGACTCAATGCCTACGAGCAGTACTTC.

V and J are TRBV4-3 and TRBJ2-7; 7 positions agree with TRBD1. There are 16 residues in the CDR3. Germline assignment: CDR1 LGHNA and CDR2 YSLEER. V shed 3 bases and J 2 bases; nucleotides not matched to a gene: 10. The CDR3 here is CASSHRQGSFTYEQYF. CDR3 nucleotides: TGCGCCAGCAGCCACCGACAGGGAAGCTTTACCTACGAGCAGTACTTC.

This chain joins TRBV6-5 and TRBJ1-4; D is perhaps TRBD1 (6 bases). There are 14 residues in the CDR3. Looked up from germline, CDR1 is MNHEY and CDR2 is SVGAGI. V lost 6 bases to trimming and J lost 8 bases, with 16 bases between them. The CDR3 loop is CASRPGGAREKLFF. CDR3 sequence (DNA): TGTGCCAGCAGGCCGGGGGGGGCGCGGGAAAAACTGTTTTTT.

The chain employs TRBV5-8 and TRBJ1-4, with 7 bases identical to TRBD1. With V trimmed by 1 base and J by 6 bases, 3 bases remained unmatched. Germline-derived CDR1 and CDR2 are SGHTS and YDEGEE. The CDR3 covers 14 residues. The CDR3, as DNA: TGTGCCAGCAGCTTGTCAGGGGGTCATGAAAAACTGTTTTTT. This gives the protein CASSLSGGHEKLFF.

The V and J genes are TRBV3-1 (or the pseudogene TRBV3-2) and TRBJ2-3; D is unclear. This CDR3 has 13 amino acids. V lost 3 bases to trimming and J lost 0 bases, with 4 bases between them. CDR1 and CDR2 (germline): LGHDT, YNNKEL (reference sequence). The CDR3 nucleotides are TGTGCCAGCAGCCAGACTAGCACAGATACGCAGTATTTT. The encoded protein is CASSQTSTDTQYF.

The chain links TRBV5-1 to TRBJ1-4; a weak D match, TRBD1 (6 bases). Germline V gene data show CDR1 as SGHRS and CDR2 as YFSETQ. The CDR3 is 15 residues long. Trimming cost V 0 bases and J 8 bases, with 14 bases left between them. DNA of the CDR3: TGCGCCAGCAGCTTGGAAGCAGGGGCCGAAGAAAAACTGTTTTTT. Translated, it gives CASSLEAGAEEKLFF.

The chain's CDR3 is CASSSLRTANTGELFF. The CDR3 nucleotides read TGTGCCAGCAGTAGCTTGCGGACAGCGAACACCGGGGAGCTGTTTTTT. The chain carries TRBV28 and TRBJ2-2; tentative D call: TRBD1 (6 bases). V lost 5 bases, J lost 0 bases, and 13 bases lay in between. This CDR3 spans 16 amino acids. In germline, CDR1 is MDHEN, CDR2 SYDVKM.

Only one count was recorded for this clone. The genes are TRBV4-3 and TRBJ2-1; D not resolved. Per the germline V gene, CDR1 is LGHNA and CDR2 is YSLEER. With 3 bases removed from V and 0 bases from J, the gap between germline ends came to 9 bases. The CDR3 is made up of 15 amino acids. Here the CDR3 reads CASSQTPDSYNEQFF. CDR3 coding DNA: TGCGCCAGCAGCCAGACTCCAGACTCCTACAATGAGCAGTTCTTC.